Listed here are 30 T cell receptor beta chains from one sample, sequenced in a study of blood T cell repertoires in COVID-19. Clones were sequenced by immunoSEQ multiplex PCR, and TCRdb holds only the in-frame ones, with some missing. Of around 480,000 clones in the sample, approximately 89% were seen once. Sequencing was carried out using peripheral blood. The receptor source for this set is a woman between 45 and 65 years old with COVID-19, enrolled during active disease.

This clone came up a few times. The chain recombines TRBV5-1 with TRBJ1-5; tentative D call: TRBD1 (6 bases). CDR3 length: 15 residues. Germline loops: CDR1 SGHRS, CDR2 YFSETQ. The germline V and J ends were trimmed by 2 bases and 0 bases, with 9 bases remaining between them. The CDR3 sequence is CASSLTGFSNQPQHF. The DNA for the CDR3 is TGCGCCAGCAGCTTAACAGGGTTTAGCAATCAGCCCCAGCATTTT.

This clone has only a few counts. The chain couples TRBV7-9 to TRBJ1-1; TRBD1 matches at 8 bases. The CDR3 spans 14 residues. Germline CDR1 SEHNR, CDR2 FQNEAQ (reference sequence). J lost 3 bases, V lost 5 bases, and 5 bases had no gene match. This chain's CDR3 is CASSPGQGDTEAFF. DNA of the CDR3: TGTGCCAGCAGCCCCGGACAGGGAGACACTGAAGCTTTCTTT.

The chain joins TRBV30 to TRBJ2-5; D might be TRBD2 (6 bases). V lost 5 bases and J lost 4, with 14 bases in between. This CDR3 has 13 amino acids. Germline loops: CDR1 GTSNPN, CDR2 SVGIG (reference sequence). CDR3 loop: CAWAGLTRETQYF. CDR3 DNA sequence: TGTGCCTGGGCGGGACTCACAAGAGAGACCCAGTACTTC.

DNA of the CDR3: TGTGCCAGCAGTGATCGATCAGTCACCCCAGATACGCAGTATTTT. Amino acids: CASSDRSVTPDTQYF. The chain uses TRBV2 and TRBJ2-3; D gene ambiguous. CDR3 length: 15 amino acids. Germline V gives CDR1 SNHLY, CDR2 FYNNEI. The ends were cut back, 3 bases at V and 4 bases at J, with 14 bases in the middle.

The V gene is TRBV10-2, the J gene TRBJ2-1; TRBD2 aligns across 10 bases. CDR1 is WSHSY and CDR2 is SAAADI in the germline V gene. This CDR3 comprises 15 residues. The J segment lost 3 bases and the V segment lost 4 bases, leaving 3 bases of the junction unmatched. CDR3 in amino acids: CASSVLAGGYNEQFF. The CDR3 region has the DNA TGCGCCAGCAGTGTTTTAGCGGGGGGCTACAATGAGCAGTTCTTC.

This clone came up once. Here the CDR3 reads CASSLTGDEAFF. CDR3 coding DNA: TGCGCCAGCAGCCTGACAGGGGATGAAGCTTTCTTT. V and J are TRBV10-1 and TRBJ1-1; 8 bases align to TRBD1. CDR1 and CDR2 from the germline V gene are WNHNN and SYGVQD (reference sequence). V gave up 6 bases and J gave up 7 bases; unmatched junction bases: 4. CDR3 length equals 12 residues.

This chain uses TRBV6-2 or TRBV6-3 with TRBJ1-5; 7 bases are shared with TRBD1. V shed 5 bases, J shed 6 bases, and the junction held 7 bases outside the gene matches. CDR3 length equals 14 residues. Germline CDR1 reads MNHEY; CDR2 reads SVGEGT. The CDR3 DNA reads as TGTGCCAGCAGTGGGGACAGTTGGGTTCAGCCCCAGCATTTT. Its translation: CASSGDSWVQPQHF.

Written as DNA, the CDR3 is TGTGCCTGGAGTATCATCACAGGGGACACTGAAGCTTTCTTT. Protein sequence: CAWSIITGDTEAFF. The chain joins TRBV30 to TRBJ1-1, with 7 bases lining up with TRBD1. CDR3 length: 14 amino acids. Trimming took 2 bases from V and 3 from J; bases not matched to a gene: 6. The germline CDR1 and CDR2 sequences are GTSNPN and SVGIG (reference sequence).

The rearrangement joins TRBV5-6 to TRBJ2-5; D is undetermined. The germline CDR1 and CDR2 sequences are SGHDT and YYEEEE. V dropped 3 bases and J dropped 5 bases, with 5 bases sitting between them. This CDR3 has 11 amino acids. CDR3 residues: CASSSRETQYF. The CDR3 DNA reads TGTGCCAGCAGCTCCCGGGAGACCCAGTACTTC.

The chain is built from TRBV7-2 and TRBJ2-7; D not resolved. The CDR3 has 12 amino acids. V was clipped by 2 bases and J by 3 bases, with 5 bases between them. Germline CDR1 is SGHTA and CDR2 is FQGNSA. As DNA, the CDR3 is TGTGCCAGCAGCTTATCGGGCTACGAGCAGTACTTC. Translating gives CASSLSGYEQYF.

This clone was recorded once. V gene TRBV6-1 combines with J gene TRBJ2-7, with D possibly TRBD1 on 6 matching bases. CDR3 size: 16 residues. Trimming took 4 bases from V and 3 from J, leaving 19 bases between them. Germline lookup yields CDR1 MNHNS and CDR2 SASEGT. CDR3 sequence reads: CASSAGHPGAIYEQYF. The CDR3 DNA reads TGTGCCAGCAGTGCGGGACACCCCGGCGCAATCTACGAGCAGTACTTC.

The V and J genes are TRBV20-1 and TRBJ2-3; D gene ambiguous. CDR1 and CDR2 from the germline V gene are DFQATT and SNEGSKA (reference sequence). Trimming took 6 bases from V and 2 from J, leaving 6 bases between them. CDR3 length equals 11 residues. The CDR3 reads CSAELTDTQYF. The CDR3 DNA reads as TGCAGTGCCGAGCTCACAGATACGCAGTATTTT.

The chain couples TRBV10-2 to TRBJ2-1, with 8 bases that match TRBD2. This CDR3 is 14 amino acids long. Germline assignment: CDR1 WSHSY and CDR2 SAAADI. V lost 7 bases and J lost 1; bases outside the gene matches: 3. CDR3 residues: CASNLAGSYNEQFF. The CDR3 region has the DNA TGCGCCAGCAACTTAGCGGGGTCCTACAATGAGCAGTTCTTC.

This clone was counted a single time. Other DNA sequences in the sample encode the same CDR3. V is TRBV30 and J is TRBJ1-2, with D uncertain. Trimming pared 0 bases from V and 4 bases from J, leaving 12 bases between. The length of the CDR3 is 14 residues. The germline gives CDR1 GTSNPN, CDR2 SVGIG (reference sequence). The chain's CDR3 is CAWSVPGSGYGYTF. Written as DNA, the CDR3 is TGTGCCTGGAGTGTCCCGGGGTCGGGCTATGGCTACACCTTC. The full variable domain, in which reference TRBV30 and TRBJ1-2 provide the parts outside the CDR3, is SQTIHQWPATLVQPVGSPLSLECTVEGTSNPNLYWYRQAAGRGLQLLFYSVGIGQISSEVPQNLSASRPQDRQFILSSKKLLLSDSGFYLCAWSVPGSGYGYTFGSGTRLTVV.

The chain links TRBV5-4 to TRBJ1-2; D is possibly TRBD1 (6 bases). CDR1 and CDR2 from the germline V gene are SGHNT and YYREEE (reference sequence). V shed 5 bases and J shed 6 bases, with 20 bases lying between them. CDR3 size: 15 residues. The CDR3 nucleotides read TGTGCCAGCAGGGCTATTACAGGGCCGCAAGATGGCTACACCTTC. Its protein is CASRAITGPQDGYTF.

The chain recombines TRBV12-3 or TRBV12-4 with TRBJ1-1; D is unclear. The length of the CDR3 is 11 residues. V shed 11 bases and J shed 4 bases, with 11 bases lying between them. The DNA for the CDR3 is TGTGCCGGCGGGGAGGGCACTGAAGCTTTCTTT. Translated: CAGGEGTEAFF.

The rearrangement links TRBV9 to TRBJ2-2; a possible D gene is TRBD2 (6 bases). Trimming pared 0 bases from V and 6 bases from J, leaving 9 bases between. The CDR3 spans 14 residues. Per the germline V gene, CDR1 is SGDLS and CDR2 is YYNGEE. Here the CDR3 DNA reads TGTGCCAGCAGCGTAGCTCCGGGGGCCGGGGAGCTGTTTTTT. Residues: CASSVAPGAGELFF. Based on the CDR3 plus reference TRBV9 and TRBJ2-2, the full variable domain is DSGVTQTPKHLITATGQRVTLRCSPRSGDLSVYWYQQSLDQGLQFLIQYYNGEERAKGNILERFSAQQFPDLHSELNLSSLELGDSALYFCASSVAPGAGELFFGEGSRLTVL.

The chain combines TRBV5-1 with TRBJ2-5, with D unclear. There are 13 residues in the CDR3. CDR1 and CDR2 (germline): SGHRS, YFSETQ. V lost 4 bases and J 5 bases, leaving 12 bases between the germline ends. In nucleotides, the CDR3 is TGCGCCAGCAGCACCCCCGAGCTCGAGACCCAGTACTTC. Its translation is CASSTPELETQYF.

The gene calls are TRBV3-1 (or the pseudogene TRBV3-2) and TRBJ2-7; unclear D gene. V lost 4 bases and J 1 base, leaving 14 bases between the germline ends. Germline V gene data show CDR1 as LGHDT and CDR2 as YNNKEL (reference sequence). The CDR3 is 15 amino acids. CDR3 protein: CASSRGPHGSYEQYF. For the CDR3, the DNA is TGTGCCAGCAGCCGAGGCCCCCACGGGTCCTACGAGCAGTACTTC.

The chain links TRBV5-4 to TRBJ2-1; 11 nucleotides line up with TRBD2. CDR1 and CDR2 from the germline V gene are SGHNT and YYREEE (reference sequence). Trimming removed 0 bases from V and 2 bases from J; junction bases left unmatched: 4. There are 17 residues in the CDR3. The CDR3 DNA follows: TGTGCCAGCAGCTTGGGCACTAGCGGGGGACCCTACAATGAGCAGTTCTTC. It yields the protein CASSLGTSGGPYNEQFF.

This CDR3 is CASSDRGHDEQFF. CDR3 DNA: TGTGCCAGCAGTGACAGGGGGCACGATGAGCAGTTCTTC. The chain employs TRBV2 and TRBJ2-1; 8 bases line up with TRBD1. Per germline, CDR1 SNHLY and CDR2 FYNNEI. The CDR3 sequence is 13 residues long. V lost 3 bases, J lost 8 bases, and 3 bases stayed unmatched.

This clone was recorded only once. The chain combines TRBV7-8 with TRBJ1-5, with D unresolved. From germline, CDR1 is SGHVS and CDR2 FQNEAQ. The CDR3 runs to 14 residues. V was cut by 3 bases and J by 2 bases, with 8 bases left in between. CDR3 in DNA: TGTGCCAGCAGCTTCCGCCGGGGCAATCAGCCCCAGCATTTT. This sequence encodes CASSFRRGNQPQHF.

The rearrangement links TRBV7-2 to TRBJ1-2, with 9 bases that match TRBD1. In germline, CDR1 is SGHTA, CDR2 FQGNSA. This CDR3 contains 14 residues. The J segment lost 4 bases and the V segment lost 3 bases, leaving 3 bases of the junction unmatched. The CDR3 DNA reads as TGTGCCAGCAGCTTGCAGGGACAGGGCTATGGCTACACCTTC. Translation gives CASSLQGQGYGYTF.

The chain is built from TRBV12-3 or TRBV12-4 and TRBJ2-5; 8 bases line up with TRBD1. This CDR3 comprises 13 residues. The J segment lost 4 bases and the V segment lost 4 bases, leaving 2 bases of the junction unmatched. CDR3 protein: CASSSTGVETQYF. In DNA form, the CDR3 reads TGTGCCAGCAGTTCGACAGGGGTAGAGACCCAGTACTTC.

J is TRBJ2-7 and V is TRBV5-1; 7 bases line up with TRBD1. Looked up from germline, CDR1 is SGHRS and CDR2 is YFSETQ. CDR3 length equals 15 residues. After removal of 2 bases from V and 3 bases from J, the junction contained 8 bases not matched to a gene. CDR3 residues: CASSLRGGTVYEQYF. The CDR3 DNA reads TGCGCCAGCAGCTTAAGGGGTGGGACAGTCTACGAGCAGTACTTC. Full variable domain (remainder filled in from reference TRBV5-1 and TRBJ2-7): KAGVTQTPRYLIKTRGQQVTLSCSPISGHRSVSWYQQTPGQGLQFLFEYFSETQRNKGNFPGRFSGRQFSNSRSEMNVSTLELGDSALYLCASSLRGGTVYEQYFGPGTRLTVT.

This clone was detected once. V usage is TRBV2 and J usage is TRBJ2-1; TRBD1 matches at 10 bases. The CDR3 contains 14 residues. Germline lookup yields CDR1 SNHLY and CDR2 FYNNEI. Losses at the gene ends were 9 bases for V and 8 bases for J; bases not matched to a gene: 10. CDR3 in amino acids: CASNPGQGIDEQFF. The CDR3 nucleotides are TGTGCCAGTAACCCGGGACAGGGGATAGATGAGCAGTTCTTC. The complete variable domain, with remaining parts taken from reference TRBV2 and TRBJ2-1, reads EPEVTQTPSHQVTQMGQEVILRCVPISNHLYFYWYRQILGQKVEFLVSFYNNEISEKSEIFDDQFSVERPDGSNFTLKIRSTKLEDSAMYFCASNPGQGIDEQFFGPGTRLTVL.

This clone was detected only a few times. CDR3 in DNA: TGTGCCAGAAGCCCCGAAGTTCTCCACTGGTATAGCAATCAGCCCCAGCATTTT. It yields the protein CARSPEVLHWYSNQPQHF. The chain links TRBV5-3 to TRBJ1-5, with D unclear. TRBV5-3 is marked as an open reading frame, function uncertain. The CDR3 is 18 residues long. V lost 4 bases and J 0 bases, leaving 20 bases between the germline ends.

This clone was counted only a few times. The V and J genes are TRBV28 and TRBJ1-2; 9 bases line up with TRBD1. J gave up 4 bases and V 6 bases, and 9 bases lay outside the gene matches. CDR1 is MDHEN and CDR2 is SYDVKM in the germline V gene. CDR3 length: 15 residues. CDR3 in amino acids: CASRDRDRALYGYTF. CDR3 coding DNA: TGTGCCAGCAGAGACCGGGACAGGGCCCTCTATGGCTACACCTTC.

This rearrangement joins TRBV15 to TRBJ1-6; D is perhaps TRBD1 (6 bases). Germline V CDR1 and CDR2: LNHNV, YYDKDF (reference sequence). The CDR3 loop spans 15 amino acids. V was clipped by 0 bases and J by 10 bases, with 13 bases between them. This CDR3 reads CATSRDPGAESPLHF. The CDR3 DNA reads TGTGCCACCAGCAGAGATCCAGGGGCAGAATCACCCCTCCACTTT.

In its sample, this clone was seen a few times. The gene calls are TRBV4-2 and TRBJ2-3; TRBD2 might be the D (6 bases). CDR1 is LGHNA and CDR2 is YNFKEQ in the germline V gene. The CDR3 is made up of 16 amino acids. The V end lost 6 bases, the J end lost 0 bases, and 16 bases lay between the germline ends. The CDR3 reads CASRPVSGASTDTQYF. In nucleotides, the CDR3 is TGTGCCAGCAGACCTGTTAGCGGAGCTAGCACAGATACGCAGTATTTT.